The T cell receptor beta chain described here comes from a study of blood T cell repertoires in COVID-19. As for the study in general: Researchers got acute and convalescent COVID-19 samples from the United States, Italy and Spain. T cells, B-cell-depleted T cells, or PBMCs supplied cDNA or gDNA.

Per the original data handling: Quantification of nucleated cells was approximated via reference gene primer amplification. Sequencing was performed with immunoSEQ multiplex PCR; in TCRdb, only in-frame clones are kept and a portion is missing. The V and J calls and clone size are taken from that table; D and trimming were inferred from the DNA. This table holds approximately 93,000 clones, 80% to 90% found once. During active infection, Seattle patients enrolled and were then monitored through disease. Trimming shortened V by 8 bases and J by 2 bases, and 12 bases separated the two germline ends. The CDR3 loop spans 13 amino acids. Germline CDR1 is LNHDA and CDR2 is SQIVND (reference sequence).

Specimen: peripheral blood. The chain uses TRBV19 and TRBJ2-5; D is unclear. The receptor was isolated from a man aged 45-60 years with COVID-19, enrolled during active disease. CDR3 nucleotides: TGTGCCAGTGCATCCAGTGTACAAGAGACCCAGTACTTC. Protein: CASASSVQETQYF.